This record concerns one T cell receptor (beta chain) sequence. This clone was seen more than once but under ten times. It has no known antigen specificity. Nothing much larger sits one base from this clone, and base qualities are not available. These data are taken from a study of T cell repertoires in ileal Crohn's disease (dated by TCRdb to the late 2010s). A note on the overall study: At the time of surgery, roughly 40% of patients were active smokers, and the median duration of disease was approximately 8 years. A Rutgeerts score higher than i0 was the definition used for endoscopic postoperative recurrence. Every patient underwent surgery because of a complication, which was stricturing disease in around 61% and penetrating disease in around 39%. Roughly half of the patients were given postoperative therapy, with more than 15 on anti-TNF agents and about a dozen on thiopurines. Neoterminal ileum biopsies obtained at postoperative colonoscopy were designated as M6 samples. A total of about 170 mucosal samples from 57 patients were sequenced, collected from several sites on the surgical specimen and at postoperative endoscopy. The study was conducted in parallel with a multicentre cohort that was designed to identify predictors of early endoscopic recurrence following ileocolonic resection. TCR repertoire analysis was done in some 55 Crohn's disease patients from a prospective multicentre cohort.

Findings and caveats that apply to the study as a whole: Compared with CD4 T cells, sorted CD8 T cells held more high-frequency clones, which suggests that the mucosal expansions were mostly CD8. Postoperative endoscopy timing varied within the first year after surgery, with a median delay of around 6.9 months. Patients who were active smokers at surgery had a significantly higher proportion of clonal expansions than non-smokers (around 26% vs 18%, p=0.02). Mucosal CD4 and CD8 T cells were sorted and sequenced only in a subgroup of patients, whose size was not stated. Higher high-frequency clone percentages at surgery were associated with endoscopic recurrence; all patients with clonality above 26.8% (18/57) had recurrence.

The intended sense of this specimen's time point label: neoterminal ileum biopsy at postoperative endoscopy, about 6 months after surgery. Adults with ileal or ileocolonic Crohn's disease and an indication for ileocolonic resection were eligible for inclusion. Whole ileal mucosal biopsies were stored frozen at -80°C before DNA extraction. A TRizol-based method was used to extract genomic DNA from the frozen whole biopsies, and the DNA was quantified with a NanoDrop 2000 spectrophotometer. Trimming takes 6 bases off V and 3 bases off J; junction bases not matched to a gene: 10. The CDR3, from cysteine to phenylalanine, totals 18 residues. The DNA shown is the 54-base CDR3, in frame from base 1. For CDR1 and CDR2, the germline V gene (reference sequence) lists SGHAT and FQDESV. For commercial TCRB immunosequencing, about 500 nanograms of biopsy DNA were submitted for each sample. Adaptive Biotechnology amplified CDR3 regions from genomic DNA with a two-step multiplex PCR that controlled for amplification bias. In the first PCR, primers covered every V and J gene segment, and in the second PCR, barcodes and Illumina adapters were added. CDR3 libraries were sequenced using an Illumina instrument. As for the authors' bioinformatics: Vendor-provided pipelines were combined with custom analysis of raw data in R/Bioconductor under R version 3.3.0. Clonality, which ranges from 0 to 1, was calculated as the inverse of the normalised Shannon entropy across all productive clones. High-frequency clones were defined as the share of the repertoire occupied by the top 100 clones, with only clones passing a 95% confidence test being retained. Repertoire diversity was measured with the Simpson index, and overlap between samples was measured with the Morisita-Horn index. The table was pulled from immuneACCESS by TCRdb, which kept in-frame rearrangements only. Such tables lose some clones; where checked, under half of the loss comes from unresolved V genes, and the rest has no known cause. Clone size and the V and J calls come from that table; the DNA yielded D and trimming. The table for this sample lists fewer than 4,500 clones; roughly 70% of them were counted only once. The ten largest account for 20% to 25% of the sample.

The receptor was derived from an adult with Crohn's disease. The specimen sequenced was ileal tissue. This chain is built from TRBV11-1 and TRBJ2-2; 13 nucleotides in the junction match TRBD2. CDR3 sequence: CASRFGLAGVGDTGELFF. The base sequence is TGTGCCAGCAGATTCGGACTAGCGGGGGTAGGGGACACCGGGGAGCTGTTTTTT.